This T cell receptor beta chain was retrieved from a study of sequential checkpoint blockade in melanoma. Study-level background: First-line arms were nivolumab then ipilimumab, or the reverse, randomized 1:1. After both sequences, patients received maintenance nivolumab.

This CDR3 region has 14 residues. Germline-derived CDR1 and CDR2 are MGHDK and SYGVNS. Trimming left V 2 bases short and J 6 bases short, with 10 bases between. TCRdb keeps only in-frame clones here, not all; method: immunoSEQ multiplex PCR. The sample yields 9,500 to 11,000 clones, 78% seen once. The treatment: randomized to nivolumab then ipilimumab (arm A) or the reverse (arm B). The chain couples TRBV25-1 to TRBJ2-2; D is possibly TRBD1 (5 bases). Specimen: CD8+ T cells sorted from blood (inferred from file names), collected from a patient given nivolumab and ipilimumab in sequence. The TCR comes from a human donor with melanoma. The CDR3 DNA is TGTGCCAGCAGTGAACAGACAGAGGCCGGGGAGCTGTTTTTT. It translates to CASSEQTEAGELFF. Combining the CDR3 with reference TRBV25-1 and TRBJ2-2 gives the whole variable domain EADIYQTPRYLVIGTGKKITLECSQTMGHDKMYWYQQDPGMELHLIHYSYGVNSTEKGDLSSESTVSRIRTEHFPLTLESARPSHTSQYLCASSEQTEAGELFFGEGSRLTVL.